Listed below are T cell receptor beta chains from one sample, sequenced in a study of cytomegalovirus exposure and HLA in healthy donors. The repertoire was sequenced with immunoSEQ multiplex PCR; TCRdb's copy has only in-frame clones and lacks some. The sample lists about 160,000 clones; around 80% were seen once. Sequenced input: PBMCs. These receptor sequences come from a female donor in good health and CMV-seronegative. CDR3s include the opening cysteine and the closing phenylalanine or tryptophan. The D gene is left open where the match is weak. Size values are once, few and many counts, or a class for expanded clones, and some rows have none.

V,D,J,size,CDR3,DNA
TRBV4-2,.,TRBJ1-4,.,CASSQVMGLDEKLFF,TGTGCCAGCAGCCAAGTTATGGGGCTGGATGAAAAACTGTTTTTT
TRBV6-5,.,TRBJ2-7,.,CASSYRGYEQYF,TGTGCCAGCAGTTACCGGGGCTACGAGCAGTACTTC
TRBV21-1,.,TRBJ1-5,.,CASSKGGRSNQPQHF,TGTGCCAGCAGCAAAGGGGGCAGGTCAAATCAGCCCCAGCATTTT
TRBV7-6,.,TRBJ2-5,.,CASSLELVGGGETQYF,TGTGCCAGCAGCTTAGAACTAGTGGGAGGGGGAGAGACCCAGTACTTC
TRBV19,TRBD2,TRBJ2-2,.,CASSMTSGEEWPGELFF,TGTGCCAGTAGTATGACTAGCGGGGAGGAATGGCCCGGGGAGCTGTTTTTT
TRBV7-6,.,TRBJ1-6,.,CASTPGNNSPLHF,TGTGCCAGCACCCCAGGAAATAATTCACCCCTCCACTTT
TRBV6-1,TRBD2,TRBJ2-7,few,CASGLADSYEQYF,TGTGCCAGTGGACTAGCGGATTCCTACGAGCAGTACTTC
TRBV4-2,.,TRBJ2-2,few,CASSRDIEVSGLFF,TGTGCCAGCAGCCGGGACATTGAGGTTTCTGGGCTGTTTTTT
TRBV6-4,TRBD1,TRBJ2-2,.,CASRGDRGDTGELFF,TGTGCCAGCAGGGGAGACAGGGGTGACACCGGGGAGCTGTTTTTT
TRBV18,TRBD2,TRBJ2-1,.,CASSPTLAGGNEQFF,TGTGCCAGCTCACCAACTCTAGCGGGGGGGAATGAGCAGTTCTTC
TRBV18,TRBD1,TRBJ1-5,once,CASSPTGDQPQHF,TGTGCCAGCTCACCGACAGGGGATCAGCCCCAGCATTTT